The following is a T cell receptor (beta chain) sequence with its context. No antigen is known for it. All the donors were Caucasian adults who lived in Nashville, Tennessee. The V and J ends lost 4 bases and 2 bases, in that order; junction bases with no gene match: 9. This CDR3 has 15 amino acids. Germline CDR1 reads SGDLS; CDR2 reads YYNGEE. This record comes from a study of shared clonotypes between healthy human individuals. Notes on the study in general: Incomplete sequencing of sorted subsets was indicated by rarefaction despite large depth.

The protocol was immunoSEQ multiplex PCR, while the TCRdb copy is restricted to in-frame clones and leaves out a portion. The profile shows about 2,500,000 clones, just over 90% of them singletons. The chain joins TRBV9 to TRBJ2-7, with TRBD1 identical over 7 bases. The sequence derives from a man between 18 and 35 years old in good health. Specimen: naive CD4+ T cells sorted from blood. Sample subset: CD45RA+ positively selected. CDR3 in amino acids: CASSLSPGQPYEQYF. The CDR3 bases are TGTGCCAGCAGCCTATCGCCGGGACAGCCCTACGAGCAGTACTTC.